This section outlines one TCR beta chain sequence together with its context. This entry comes from a study of control samples from healthy donors and cancer patients. The table came from immunoSEQ multiplex PCR; TCRdb's copy has only in-frame clones and leaves some out. The table shows about 89,000 clones, with 86% occurring only once. Sequenced: blood. This receptor was obtained from a man in his thirties or forties in good health.

This CDR3 is CASTIGTGNTIYF. For the CDR3, the DNA is TGTGCCAGTACGATCGGGACTGGAAACACCATATATTTT. The gene calls are TRBV19 and TRBJ1-3, with D unclear. Trimming left V 7 bases short and J 2 bases short, with 9 bases between. Germline V CDR1 and CDR2: LNHDA, SQIVND (reference sequence). The CDR3 is made up of 13 amino acids. Using reference TRBV19 and TRBJ1-3 for the parts outside the CDR3, the full variable domain is DGGITQSPKYLFRKEGQNVTLSCEQNLNHDAMYWYRQDPGQGLRLIYYSQIVNDFQKGDIAEGYSVSREKKESFPLTVTSAQKNPTAFYLCASTIGTGNTIYFGEGSWLTVV.